Given below is one T cell receptor (beta chain) in context. Germline lookup yields CDR1 SGHAT and CDR2 FQNNGV. Between the trimmed V and J ends, which lost 2 bases and 2 bases, there was a span of 15 bases. This CDR3 region has 16 residues. This sample stems from a study of blood T cells in healthy people across ages. The use of a sample-barcoded 5' primer and a J-beta primer mix characterized a second PCR of about 6 to 11 cycles. Via MiXCR, TCRdb re-called the 5' RACE reads, giving one row per CDR3 protein. The profile shows fewer than 800,000 distinct CDR3 sequences, around 25% of them singletons. The sample also formed part of further work on T cells of mothers and their children. That paper notes: For unrelated pairs as for related ones, thymic selection shapes TCR recombination output similarly.

The source of this sequence is a boy younger than 18 in good health. The chain recombines TRBV11-2 with TRBJ2-5; no definite D call. The specimen was blood. CDR3 sequence: CASSLWVGSVQETQYF. The CDR3 bases are TGTGCCAGCAGCTTATGGGTCGGTTCTGTACAAGAGACCCAGTACTTC.